The following is a T cell receptor (beta chain) sequence with its context. Antigen specificity is unknown. At one of its ends the junction is not consistent with the germline gene, which may arise from a read error. This entry is derived from a study of T cell responses to AZD1222 COVID-19 vaccine. The repertoire was sequenced with immunoSEQ multiplex PCR; TCRdb's copy has only in-frame clones and lacks some. The sample contains 100,000 to 150,000 clones, approximately 91% of which appear only once. Some second doses came at about 4 weeks and others at about 12 weeks; these were pooled. CDR1 is SGHNT and CDR2 is YENEEA in the germline V gene. The CDR3 has 12 residues. Points from the study as a whole: White British ancestry dominated among donors, who included more females, and clonal diversity was possibly underestimated. The number of AZD1222 recipients seropositive at baseline was only five to seven.

The chain couples TRBV11-3 to TRBJ2-3; possible D gene TRBD1, 5 bases. The TCR originated in an adult who received the AZD1222 COVID-19 vaccine. The source material was peripheral blood, sampled 28 days after the second AZD1222 dose. In DNA form, the CDR3 reads TGTGCCAGCAGCCTAGACAGAGCCACGCAGTATTTT. Amino acid sequence: CASSLDRATQYF.